This T cell receptor (beta chain) was sequenced in a study of type 1 and type 2 diabetes patients. In the study overall: Samples came from type 1 diabetic, type 2 diabetic or nondiabetic people, recruited in China. General study findings and limits: Some expanded clones seen only in T1D might occur in additional T2D or control samples. Type 2 diabetes and control samples shared highly correlated V and J usage, averaging approximately 0.97.

As for this clonotype: Antigen: not known.

PCR was run on genomic DNA. Amplification of the beta chain CDR3 used 30 forward and 13 reverse multiplex primers. TCRdb reanalysed the multiplex PCR reads using MiXCR and keeps one entry per CDR3 protein. The repertoire includes some 250,000 distinct CDR3 sequences, 40% to 50% of them detected once, and roughly an eighth sits in the top ten. The germline V gene has CDR1 SQVTM and CDR2 ANQGSEA. The CDR3 contains 12 residues. With 6 bases clipped from V and 4 bases from J, the junction kept 5 bases outside the gene matches. The sequence was obtained from a man between 18 and 35 years old with type 2 diabetes. The sample taken for sequencing was peripheral blood mononuclear cells (PBMCs). V and J are TRBV29-1 and TRBJ1-1, with 7 bases matching TRBD1. CDR3 protein: CSVTGDGTEAFF. The CDR3 DNA reads TGCAGCGTCACAGGGGATGGCACTGAAGCTTTCTTT. The whole variable domain, filled in from reference TRBV29-1 and TRBJ1-1, reads SAVISQKPSRDICQRGTSLTIQCQVDSQVTMMFWYRQQPGQSLTLIATANQGSEATYESGFVIDKFPISRPNLTFSTLTVSNMSPEDSSIYLCSVTGDGTEAFFGQGTRLTVV.